These 30 T cell receptor beta chains originate from one sample sequenced in a study of T cell responses to AZD1222 COVID-19 vaccine. The protocol was immunoSEQ multiplex PCR, while the TCRdb copy is restricted to in-frame clones and leaves out a portion. This sample yields about 150,000 clones, of which roughly 80% are seen a single time; around 4.3% belongs to the top ten. Sequenced here: peripheral blood, sampled on day 0 of MenACWY control vaccination. The receptor set was obtained from an adult in good health.

This chain joins TRBV6-4 and TRBJ1-2, with a tentative D call TRBD1 (5 bases). This CDR3 comprises 14 residues. The germline CDR1 and CDR2 sequences are MRHNA and SNTAGT. Trimming removed 3 bases at V and 3 bases at J, with 11 bases between. CDR3 coding DNA: TGTGCCAGCAGTGAAAGCAGGGAGGACTATGGCTACACCTTC. Its translation is CASSESREDYGYTF.

V usage is TRBV7-3 and J usage is TRBJ1-1; 12 bases are a match to TRBD1. V lost 3 bases, J lost 4 bases, and 3 bases stayed unmatched. Germline CDR1 and CDR2: SGHTA and FQGTGA. This CDR3 has 15 amino acids. The CDR3 here is CASSFGTGGTTEAFF. The CDR3, as DNA: TGTGCCAGCAGCTTCGGGACAGGGGGCACCACTGAAGCTTTCTTT.

The chain carries TRBV5-6 and TRBJ2-7; a weak D match, TRBD2 (5 bases). The CDR3 spans 15 residues. The germline V and J ends were trimmed by 1 base and 8 bases, with 19 bases remaining between them. Germline-derived CDR1 and CDR2 are SGHDT and YYEEEE. Here the CDR3 DNA reads TGTGCCAGCAGCTTGTTGGAAGCGGCCCATGTTCAGCAGTACGTC. Translated: CASSLLEAAHVQQYV.

The rearrangement uses TRBV7-8 and TRBJ2-1; 10 nucleotides match TRBD2. The CDR3 covers 17 residues. CDR1 and CDR2 (germline): SGHVS, FQNEAQ. The V and J ends lost 0 bases and 2 bases, in that order; junction bases with no gene match: 4. The CDR3 DNA reads TGTGCCAGCAGCTTAGCTGGGAGCGGGGGGGCCTACAATGAGCAGTTCTTC. Translation gives CASSLAGSGGAYNEQFF.

This chain connects TRBV24-1 to TRBJ2-3; 7 positions agree with TRBD1. The germline CDR1 and CDR2 sequences are KGHDR and SFDVKD. The V and J ends lost 9 bases and 1 base, in that order; junction bases with no gene match: 12. The CDR3 extends over 16 amino acids. For the CDR3, the DNA is TGTGCCACCTCCCGGGACAGCAATACTGGCACAGATACGCAGTATTTT. Amino acids: CATSRDSNTGTDTQYF.

The chain recombines TRBV5-1 with TRBJ2-7; perhaps TRBD1 as D (5 bases). CDR3 length equals 15 residues. Trimming cost V 1 base and J 3 bases, with 14 bases left between them. Germline V gene data show CDR1 as SGHRS and CDR2 as YFSETQ. CDR3 sequence reads: CASSLSQGNLYEQYF. DNA for the CDR3: TGCGCCAGCAGCTTGTCCCAGGGTAATCTCTACGAGCAGTACTTC.

The chain links TRBV20-1 to TRBJ2-7; no reliable D call. Between the trimmed V and J ends, which lost 5 bases and 2 bases, there was a span of 7 bases. The CDR3 is 11 residues long. Germline CDR1 and CDR2: DFQATT and SNEGSKA (reference sequence). CDR3 DNA sequence: TGCAGTGCTGGCTCAGCCTACGAGCAGTACTTC. Its protein product is CSAGSAYEQYF.

The rearrangement joins TRBV14 to TRBJ1-6; possible D gene TRBD1, 5 bases. This CDR3 region has 15 residues. Germline V CDR1 and CDR2: SGHDN, FVKESK. V was cut by 3 bases and J by 7 bases, with 13 bases left in between. CDR3 DNA: TGTGCCAGCAGCCACTCTCAGGGATCCAATTCACCCCTCCACTTT. It yields the protein CASSHSQGSNSPLHF.

The gene calls are TRBV3-1 (or the pseudogene TRBV3-2) and TRBJ2-3; 13 bases are a match to TRBD2. Trimming cost V 4 bases and J 2 bases; bases outside gene matches: 3. The length of the CDR3 is 16 residues. CDR1 LGHDT and CDR2 YNNKEL come from the germline V gene (reference sequence). The CDR3 loop is CASSRLAGGLTDTQYF. Written as DNA, the CDR3 is TGTGCCAGCAGCCGACTAGCGGGGGGCCTCACAGATACGCAGTATTTT.

The chain is built from TRBV7-2 and TRBJ1-2, with TRBD1 as a possible D gene (5 bases). This CDR3 is 14 amino acids long. CDR1 is SGHTA, CDR2 FQGNSA, per germline. V lost 6 bases, J lost 5 bases, and 16 bases lay in between. The CDR3 loop is CASRPTGTDYGYTF. In DNA form, the CDR3 reads TGTGCCAGCAGGCCCACCGGGACGGATTATGGCTACACCTTC.

V and J are TRBV10-1 and TRBJ2-2, with D possibly matching TRBD2 (5 bases). The V gene lost 4 bases and the J gene lost 2 bases, with 8 bases spanning the gap. The CDR3 contains 14 residues. Germline V lookup: CDR1 WNHNN, CDR2 SYGVQD (reference sequence). CDR3 bases: TGCGCCAGCAGTGCCCCGGGAAACACCGGGGAGCTGTTTTTT. Translation gives CASSAPGNTGELFF.

The V call is TRBV18, the J call TRBJ2-1; 7 positions match TRBD1. Losses at the gene ends were 3 bases for V and 12 bases for J; bases not matched to a gene: 5. Germline loops: CDR1 KGHSH, CDR2 LQKENI. The CDR3 has 12 amino acids. The DNA for the CDR3 is TGTGCCAGCTCACCCCGACAGGGCGGGCAGTTCTTC. Protein product: CASSPRQGGQFF.

The chain joins TRBV6-5 to TRBJ2-5; TRBD1 might be the D (6 bases). Germline CDR1 reads MNHEY; CDR2 reads SVGAGI. The CDR3 totals 14 residues. The V gene lost 0 bases and the J gene lost 4 bases, with 9 bases spanning the gap. The CDR3 sequence is CASSYSSRGETQYF. The CDR3 DNA reads as TGTGCCAGCAGTTACTCTAGCAGGGGAGAGACCCAGTACTTC.

V and J are TRBV11-2 and TRBJ1-3; 8 nucleotides match TRBD1. The CDR3 length is 16 residues. V trimming: 1 base; J trimming: 3 bases; junction bases outside the gene matches: 5. CDR1 SGHAT and CDR2 FQNNGV come from the germline V gene. CDR3 in DNA: TGTGCCAGCAGCTTAGCTTCGACAGGGGTTGGAAACACCATATATTTT. It codes for CASSLASTGVGNTIYF.

The chain couples TRBV19 to TRBJ1-1; 8 bases match TRBD1. J lost 1 base, V lost 4 bases, and 8 bases had no gene match. The CDR3 has 16 amino acids. CDR1 LNHDA and CDR2 SQIVND come from the germline V gene (reference sequence). CDR3 in amino acids: CASSRGQGRANTEAFF. CDR3 bases: TGTGCCAGTAGTAGAGGACAGGGCAGGGCGAACACTGAAGCTTTCTTT.

This sequence joins TRBV4-1 and TRBJ1-4; no firm D call. Germline CDR1 is MGHRA and CDR2 is YSYEKL. The CDR3 has 12 residues. V lost 4 bases to trimming and J lost 5 bases, with 5 bases between them. CDR3 protein: CASSPQNEKLFF. The DNA for the CDR3 is TGCGCCAGCAGCCCCCAGAATGAAAAACTGTTTTTT.

This sequence joins TRBV6-1 and TRBJ2-1; D may correspond to TRBD1 or TRBD2 (5 bases each). The CDR3 contains 16 residues. Looked up from germline, CDR1 is MNHNS and CDR2 is SASEGT. V was clipped by 0 bases and J by 0 bases, with 9 bases between them. The CDR3 DNA is TGTGCCAGCAGTGAAGCGGCGAGGGGCTCCTACAATGAGCAGTTCTTC. Translated: CASSEAARGSYNEQFF.

The chain couples TRBV6-5 to TRBJ1-5, with 10 nucleotides matching TRBD1. The CDR3 consists of 15 residues. V lost 9 bases, J lost 7 bases, and 12 bases stayed unmatched. Per the germline V gene, CDR1 is MNHEY and CDR2 is SVGAGI. The CDR3 sequence: CASTSGTGERQPQHF. CDR3 DNA sequence: TGTGCCAGTACCTCCGGGACAGGGGAGCGCCAGCCCCAGCATTTT.

CDR3 bases: TGTGCCAGCTCACCTAAAACGACAGGGCTAAACACCATATATTTT. The encoded protein is CASSPKTTGLNTIYF. The J gene is TRBJ1-3, the V gene TRBV18, with TRBD1 matching over 7 bases. This CDR3 has 15 amino acids. Trimming removed 3 bases from V and 6 bases from J; junction bases left unmatched: 8. Germline V gene lookup returns CDR1 KGHSH and CDR2 LQKENI.

The chain uses TRBV20-1 and TRBJ2-7; unclear D gene. Germline V CDR1 and CDR2: DFQATT, SNEGSKA (reference sequence). The CDR3 contains 11 residues. V gave up 0 bases and J gave up 5 bases, with 5 bases separating them. The CDR3 coding sequence is TGCAGTGCTAGAGATCAGGACGAGCAGTACGTC. It translates to CSARDQDEQYV.

The genes are TRBV5-1 and TRBJ2-5; no definite D call. The germline CDR1 and CDR2 sequences are SGHRS and YFSETQ. The length of the CDR3 is 13 residues. The V and J ends lost 4 bases and 3 bases respectively, with 10 bases between them. CDR3 amino acids: CASSPEVEETQYF. In DNA, the CDR3 is TGCGCCAGCAGCCCCGAGGTCGAAGAGACCCAGTACTTC.

The CDR3 region has the DNA TGTGCCAGCAGTAAGGGGGCCAATCAGCCCCAGCATTTT. The encoded protein is CASSKGANQPQHF. The chain links TRBV12-3 or TRBV12-4 to TRBJ1-5; 7 bases agree with TRBD1. The CDR3 consists of 13 residues. V lost 5 bases and J lost 3; bases outside the gene matches: 1.

The genes are TRBV5-1 and TRBJ1-6; no clear D. The CDR3 extends over 16 amino acids. The germline gives CDR1 SGHRS, CDR2 YFSETQ. V was shortened by 3 bases and J by 9 bases, with 19 bases between the two germline ends. DNA for the CDR3: TGCGCCAGCAGCTCTATAGGGCGCGAGGTAGCTTCACCCCTCCACTTT. Encoded protein: CASSSIGREVASPLHF.

The gene calls are TRBV5-4 and TRBJ1-3; D gene unclear. V was cut by 4 bases and J by 3 bases, with 23 bases left in between. Germline V gene sequence: CDR1 SGHNT, CDR2 YYREEE (reference sequence). The CDR3 consists of 18 residues. The CDR3 sequence: CASSRGGGPGSGGNTIYF. The CDR3 DNA is TGTGCCAGCAGCCGGGGAGGTGGGCCCGGCTCAGGTGGAAACACCATATATTTT.

The CDR3 loop reads CASSVSGLAFF. In DNA form, the CDR3 reads TGTGCCAGCAGCGTTTCGGGGTTAGCTTTCTTT. This chain uses TRBV6-5 with TRBJ1-1, with D uncertain. Trimming left V 6 bases short and J 10 bases short, with 12 bases between. Germline CDR1 and CDR2: MNHEY and SVGAGI. CDR3 length equals 11 residues.

In regard to this clone: This sample also contains other DNA sequences that code for the same CDR3. CDR3 in amino acids: CASSRQGYEQYF. In DNA form, the CDR3 reads TGTGCCAGCAGCCGCCAGGGCTACGAGCAGTACTTC. The chain carries TRBV3-1 (or the pseudogene TRBV3-2) and TRBJ2-7, with a possible D match to TRBD1 (5 bases). Germline CDR1 is LGHDT and CDR2 is YNNKEL (reference sequence). This CDR3 region has 12 residues. The V end was cut by 4 bases, the J end by 3 bases, with 7 bases between.

The CDR3 reads CASSASGRGATRGDTQYF. The CDR3 nucleotides are TGTGCCAGCAGCGCAAGTGGGCGGGGGGCAACTCGGGGAGATACGCAGTATTTT. The chain recombines TRBV5-4 with TRBJ2-3; 8 positions match TRBD2. CDR1 and CDR2 (germline): SGHNT, YYREEE (reference sequence). This CDR3 spans 18 amino acids. V lost 4 bases and J lost 5; bases outside the gene matches: 18.

This clone was detected only once. The genes are TRBV5-1 and TRBJ2-2, with 10 positions matching TRBD1. From germline, CDR1 is SGHRS and CDR2 YFSETQ. Trimming took 1 base from V and 6 from J; bases not matched to a gene: 9. The CDR3 extends over 17 amino acids. DNA for the CDR3: TGCGCCAGCAGCTTGCGGGCGGGACAGGGGACGTCCGGGGAGCTGTTTTTT. This encodes CASSLRAGQGTSGELFF.

The DNA for the CDR3 is TGTGCCAGCAGCTTAGCTCATGAAGCTTTCTTT. Translating gives CASSLAHEAFF. The rearrangement uses TRBV7-9 and TRBJ1-1; D not resolved. Per the germline V gene, CDR1 is SEHNR and CDR2 is FQNEAQ (reference sequence). The V end was cut by 0 bases, the J end by 7 bases, with 3 bases between. The CDR3 is 11 amino acids.

This clone was recorded a few times. The J gene is TRBJ2-3, the V gene TRBV5-4; 8 bases match TRBD2. J was trimmed by 0 bases and V by 4 bases; bases with no gene match: 10. CDR1 and CDR2 (germline): SGHNT, YYREEE (reference sequence). The CDR3 is made up of 17 amino acids. Here the CDR3 DNA reads TGTGCCAGCAGCCTCCGGTGGAGCGGGGGTAGCACAGATACGCAGTATTTT. Its translation: CASSLRWSGGSTDTQYF.